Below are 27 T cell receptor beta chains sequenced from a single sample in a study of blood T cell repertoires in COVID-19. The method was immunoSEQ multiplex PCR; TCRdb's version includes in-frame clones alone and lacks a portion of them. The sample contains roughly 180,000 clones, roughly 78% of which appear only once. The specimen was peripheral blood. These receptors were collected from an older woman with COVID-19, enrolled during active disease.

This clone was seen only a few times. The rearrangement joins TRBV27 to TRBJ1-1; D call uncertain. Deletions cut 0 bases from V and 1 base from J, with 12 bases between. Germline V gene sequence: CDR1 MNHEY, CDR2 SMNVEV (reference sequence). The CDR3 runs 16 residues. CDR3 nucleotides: TGTGCCAGCAGTTTATCGGCCCAGGTACCGAACACTGAAGCTTTCTTT. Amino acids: CASSLSAQVPNTEAFF.

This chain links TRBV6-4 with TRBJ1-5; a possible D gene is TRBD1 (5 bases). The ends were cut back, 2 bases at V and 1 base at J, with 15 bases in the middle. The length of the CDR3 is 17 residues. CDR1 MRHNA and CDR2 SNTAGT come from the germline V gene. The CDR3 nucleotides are TGTGCCAGCAGTGACGGTTTAGGCAGGGAAAGCAATCAGCCCCAGCATTTT. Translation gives CASSDGLGRESNQPQHF.

The chain's CDR3 is CASSQDAASVFDEQFF. DNA of the CDR3: TGCGCCAGCAGCCAAGATGCGGCTAGCGTTTTCGATGAGCAGTTCTTC. V usage is TRBV4-3 and J usage is TRBJ2-1; possible D gene TRBD2, 6 bases. Germline V gene sequence: CDR1 LGHNA, CDR2 YSLEER. V lost 0 bases to trimming and J lost 8 bases, with 17 bases between them. This CDR3 spans 16 amino acids.

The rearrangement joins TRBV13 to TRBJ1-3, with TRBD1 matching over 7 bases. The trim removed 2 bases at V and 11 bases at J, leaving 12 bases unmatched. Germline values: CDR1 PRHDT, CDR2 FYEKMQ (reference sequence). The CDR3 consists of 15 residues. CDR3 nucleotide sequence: TGTGCCAGCAGCTTAAGAACAGGGGCTCTTTCAGCCATATATTTT. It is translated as CASSLRTGALSAIYF.

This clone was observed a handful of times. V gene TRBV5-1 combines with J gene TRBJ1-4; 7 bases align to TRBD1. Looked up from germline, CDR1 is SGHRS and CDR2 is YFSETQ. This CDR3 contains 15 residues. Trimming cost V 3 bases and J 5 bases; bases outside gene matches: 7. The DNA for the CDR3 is TGCGCCAGCAGCTATAACAGGGGACCGAATGAAAAACTGTTTTTT. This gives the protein CASSYNRGPNEKLFF.

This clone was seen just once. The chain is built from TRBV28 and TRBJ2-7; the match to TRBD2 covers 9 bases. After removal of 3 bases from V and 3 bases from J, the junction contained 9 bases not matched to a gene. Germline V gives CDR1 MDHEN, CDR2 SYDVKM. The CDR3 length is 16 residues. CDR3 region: CASSFVVSGSGYEQYF. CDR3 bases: TGTGCCAGCAGTTTCGTGGTTAGCGGGAGCGGCTACGAGCAGTACTTC.

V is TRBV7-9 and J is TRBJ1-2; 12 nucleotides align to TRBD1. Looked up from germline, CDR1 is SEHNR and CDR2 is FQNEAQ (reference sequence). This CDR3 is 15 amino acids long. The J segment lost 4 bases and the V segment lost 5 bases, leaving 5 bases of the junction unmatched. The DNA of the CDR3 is TGTGCCAGCAGCCTGGGGACAGGGGGCAGCTATGGCTACACCTTC. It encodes CASSLGTGGSYGYTF.

The CDR3 DNA is TGTGCCAGCAGCCAAGATCCGGGAACGAACACTGAAGCTTTCTTT. The encoded protein is CASSQDPGTNTEAFF. The rearrangement joins TRBV4-2 to TRBJ1-1; D gene ambiguous. V was trimmed by 0 bases and J by 1 base, leaving 9 bases between them. The CDR3 is made up of 15 amino acids. Germline CDR1 reads LGHNA; CDR2 reads YNFKEQ.

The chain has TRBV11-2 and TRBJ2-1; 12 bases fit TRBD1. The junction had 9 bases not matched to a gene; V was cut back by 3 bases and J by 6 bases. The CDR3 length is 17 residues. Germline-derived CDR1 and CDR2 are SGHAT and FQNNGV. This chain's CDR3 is CASSFQPVGQGANEQFF. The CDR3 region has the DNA TGTGCCAGCAGCTTCCAGCCCGTGGGACAGGGGGCCAATGAGCAGTTCTTC.

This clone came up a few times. The CDR3 protein is CAWNLRNYNEQFF. The DNA of the CDR3 is TGTGCCTGGAATTTGCGAAACTACAATGAGCAGTTCTTC. The rearrangement uses TRBV30 and TRBJ2-1; no definite D call. The CDR3 contains 13 residues. Germline V gives CDR1 GTSNPN, CDR2 SVGIG (reference sequence). V shed 4 bases and J shed 3 bases, with 10 bases lying between them.

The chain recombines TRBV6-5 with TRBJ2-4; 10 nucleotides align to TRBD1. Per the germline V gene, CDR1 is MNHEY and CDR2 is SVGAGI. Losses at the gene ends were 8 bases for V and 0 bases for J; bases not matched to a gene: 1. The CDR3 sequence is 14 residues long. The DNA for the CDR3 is TGTGCCAGCGGGACAGGGGTAGCCAAAAACATTCAGTACTTC. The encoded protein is CASGTGVAKNIQYF.

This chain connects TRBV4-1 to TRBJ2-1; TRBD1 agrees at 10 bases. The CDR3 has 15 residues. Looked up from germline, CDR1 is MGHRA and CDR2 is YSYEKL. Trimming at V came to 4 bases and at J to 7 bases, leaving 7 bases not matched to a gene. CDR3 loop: CASSPGTGALNEQFF. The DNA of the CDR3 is TGCGCCAGCAGCCCCGGGACAGGGGCCTTGAATGAGCAGTTCTTC.

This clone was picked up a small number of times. CDR3 DNA sequence: TGTGCCAGCAGCAGTATGTCAGGGTGGGCCGGGGAGCTGTTTTTT. This gives the protein CASSSMSGWAGELFF. This chain uses TRBV13 with TRBJ2-2; a weak D match, TRBD1 (5 bases). Germline V gene sequence: CDR1 PRHDT, CDR2 FYEKMQ (reference sequence). The CDR3 spans 15 residues. Deletions cut 5 bases from V and 6 bases from J, with 16 bases between.

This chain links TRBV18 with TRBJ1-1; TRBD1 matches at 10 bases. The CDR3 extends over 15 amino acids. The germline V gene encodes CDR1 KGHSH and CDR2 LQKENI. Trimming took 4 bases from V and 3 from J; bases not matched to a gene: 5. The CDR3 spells CASSQSGTGDTEAFF. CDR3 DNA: TGTGCCAGCTCACAATCGGGGACAGGGGACACTGAAGCTTTCTTT.

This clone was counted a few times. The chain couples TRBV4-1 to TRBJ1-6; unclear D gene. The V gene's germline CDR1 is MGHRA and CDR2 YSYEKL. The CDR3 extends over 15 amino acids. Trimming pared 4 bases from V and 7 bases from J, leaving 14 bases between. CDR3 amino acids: CASSPGRGLNSPLHF. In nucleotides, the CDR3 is TGCGCCAGCAGCCCCGGACGGGGATTGAATTCACCCCTCCACTTT.

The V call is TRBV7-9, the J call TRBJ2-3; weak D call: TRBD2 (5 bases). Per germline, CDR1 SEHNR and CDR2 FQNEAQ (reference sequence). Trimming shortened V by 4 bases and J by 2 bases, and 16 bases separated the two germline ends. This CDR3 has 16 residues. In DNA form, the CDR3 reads TGTGCCAGCAGCTCCCCTGGAGGACTTCTCACAGATACGCAGTATTTT. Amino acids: CASSSPGGLLTDTQYF.

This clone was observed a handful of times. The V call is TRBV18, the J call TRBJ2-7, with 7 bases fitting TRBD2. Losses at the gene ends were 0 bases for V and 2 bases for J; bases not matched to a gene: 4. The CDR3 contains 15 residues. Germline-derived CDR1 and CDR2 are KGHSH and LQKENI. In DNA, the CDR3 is TGTGCCAGCTCACCACCCTCAGCGGGAACCTACGAGCAGTACTTC. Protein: CASSPPSAGTYEQYF.

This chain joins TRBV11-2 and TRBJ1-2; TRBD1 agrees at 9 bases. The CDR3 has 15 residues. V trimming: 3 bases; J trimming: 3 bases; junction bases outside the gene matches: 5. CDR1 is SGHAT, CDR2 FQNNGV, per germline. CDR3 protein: CASSLPGQGYYGYTF. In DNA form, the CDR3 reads TGTGCCAGCAGCTTGCCGGGACAGGGCTACTATGGCTACACCTTC. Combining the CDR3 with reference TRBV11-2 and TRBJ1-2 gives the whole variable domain EAGVAQSPRYKIIEKRQSVAFWCNPISGHATLYWYQQILGQGPKLLIQFQNNGVVDDSQLPKDRFSAERLKGVDSTLKIQPAKLEDSAVYLCASSLPGQGYYGYTFGSGTRLTVV.

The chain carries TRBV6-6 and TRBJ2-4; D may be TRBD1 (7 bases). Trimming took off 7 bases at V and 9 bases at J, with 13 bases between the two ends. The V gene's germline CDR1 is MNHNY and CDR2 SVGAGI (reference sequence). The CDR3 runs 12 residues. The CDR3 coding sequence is TGTGCCAGCACCCCAGGGGGAGGCATTCAGTACTTC. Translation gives CASTPGGGIQYF.

CDR3 residues: CASSVSGDTEAFF. In DNA form, the CDR3 reads TGTGCCAGCAGCGTTTCAGGGGACACTGAAGCTTTCTTT. The chain links TRBV9 to TRBJ1-1, with D tentatively TRBD1 (6 bases). Between the trimmed V and J ends, which lost 2 bases and 3 bases, there was a span of 8 bases. The V gene's germline CDR1 is SGDLS and CDR2 YYNGEE. This CDR3 contains 13 residues.

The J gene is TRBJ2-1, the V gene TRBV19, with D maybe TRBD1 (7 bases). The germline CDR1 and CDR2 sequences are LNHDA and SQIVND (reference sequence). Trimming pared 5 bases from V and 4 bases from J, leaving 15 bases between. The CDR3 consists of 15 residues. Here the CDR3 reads CASSGGTAVYNEQFF. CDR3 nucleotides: TGTGCCAGTAGTGGGGGGACAGCTGTTTACAATGAGCAGTTCTTC. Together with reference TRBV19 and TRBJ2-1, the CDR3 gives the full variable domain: DGGITQSPKYLFRKEGQNVTLSCEQNLNHDAMYWYRQDPGQGLRLIYYSQIVNDFQKGDIAEGYSVSREKKESFPLTVTSAQKNPTAFYLCASSGGTAVYNEQFFGPGTRLTVL.

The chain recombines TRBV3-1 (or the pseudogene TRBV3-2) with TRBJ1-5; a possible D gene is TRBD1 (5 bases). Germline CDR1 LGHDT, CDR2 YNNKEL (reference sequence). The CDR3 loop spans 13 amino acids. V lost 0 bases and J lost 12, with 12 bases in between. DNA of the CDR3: TGTGCCAGCAGCCAAGACATCGGGCAGGGCCAGCATTTT. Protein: CASSQDIGQGQHF.

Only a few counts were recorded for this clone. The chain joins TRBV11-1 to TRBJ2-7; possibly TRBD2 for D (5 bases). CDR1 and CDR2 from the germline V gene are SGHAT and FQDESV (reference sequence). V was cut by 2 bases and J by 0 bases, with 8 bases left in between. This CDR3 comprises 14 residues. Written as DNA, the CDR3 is TGTGCCAGCAGCTTAACGGGAAGCTCCTACGAGCAGTACTTC. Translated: CASSLTGSSYEQYF. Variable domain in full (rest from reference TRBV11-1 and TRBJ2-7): EAEVAQSPRYKITEKSQAVAFWCDPISGHATLYWYRQILGQGPELLVQFQDESVVDDSQLPKDRFSAERLKGVDSTLKIQPAELGDSAMYLCASSLTGSSYEQYFGPGTRLTVT.

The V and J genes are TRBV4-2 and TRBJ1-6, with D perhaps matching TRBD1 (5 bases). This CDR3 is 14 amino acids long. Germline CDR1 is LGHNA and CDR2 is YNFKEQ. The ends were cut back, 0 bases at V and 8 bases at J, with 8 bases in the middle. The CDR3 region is CASSQDFRDSPLHF. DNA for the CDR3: TGTGCCAGCAGCCAAGACTTCAGGGATTCACCCCTCCACTTT.

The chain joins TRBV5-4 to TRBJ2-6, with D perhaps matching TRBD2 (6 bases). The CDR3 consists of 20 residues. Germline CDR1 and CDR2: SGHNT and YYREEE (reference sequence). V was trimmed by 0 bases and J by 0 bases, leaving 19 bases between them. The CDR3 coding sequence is TGTGCCAGCAGCTTGGCCGTACCGGGACTCGATTACTCTGGGGCCAACGTCCTGACTTTC. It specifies CASSLAVPGLDYSGANVLTF.

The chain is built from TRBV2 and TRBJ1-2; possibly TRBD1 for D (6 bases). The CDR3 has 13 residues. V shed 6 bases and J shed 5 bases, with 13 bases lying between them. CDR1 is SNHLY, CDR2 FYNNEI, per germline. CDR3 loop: CASSLVTGYGYTF. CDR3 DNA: TGTGCCAGCAGCCTAGTTACAGGGTATGGCTACACCTTC. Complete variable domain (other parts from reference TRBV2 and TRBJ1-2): EPEVTQTPSHQVTQMGQEVILRCVPISNHLYFYWYRQILGQKVEFLVSFYNNEISEKSEIFDDQFSVERPDGSNFTLKIRSTKLEDSAMYFCASSLVTGYGYTFGSGTRLTVV.

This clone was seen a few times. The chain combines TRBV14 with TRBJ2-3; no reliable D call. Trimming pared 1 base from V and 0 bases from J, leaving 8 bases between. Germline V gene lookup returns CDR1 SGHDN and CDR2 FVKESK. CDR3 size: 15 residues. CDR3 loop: CASSQAVPSTDTQYF. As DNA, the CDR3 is TGTGCCAGCAGCCAAGCGGTTCCGAGCACAGATACGCAGTATTTT. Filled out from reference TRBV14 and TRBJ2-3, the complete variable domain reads EAGVTQFPSHSVIEKGQTVTLRCDPISGHDNLYWYRRVMGKEIKFLLHFVKESKQDESGMPNNRFLAERTGGTYSTLKVQPAELEDSGVYFCASSQAVPSTDTQYFGPGTRLTVL.